This TCR beta chain was recovered during a study of PD-L1 blockade in urothelial cancer. Notes on the study in general: Larger 3-week expansion of tumor-associated blood clones was seen in durable-benefit patients. Where patients had durable benefit, tumor-infiltrating T lymphocytes were more plentiful.

A few counts support this clone. No antigen is known for it. This table comes from immunoSEQ multiplex PCR, and its TCRdb copy is limited to in-frame clones, with some not included. The table shows about 2,500 clones, with around a third occurring only once. Germline values: CDR1 SGHRS, CDR2 YFSETQ. The CDR3 covers 16 residues. Trimming removed 0 bases from V and 3 bases from J; junction bases left unmatched: 9. This chain connects TRBV5-1 to TRBJ2-7; 7 bases align to TRBD1. The receptor's source is a man aged 60 to 75 with urothelial cancer. Material: tumor tissue, obtained before atezolizumab (anti-PD-L1) treatment. CDR3 bases: TGCGCCAGCAGCTTGGCCCCGACAGGGTTCGTCTACGAGCAGTACTTC. Its translation is CASSLAPTGFVYEQYF.